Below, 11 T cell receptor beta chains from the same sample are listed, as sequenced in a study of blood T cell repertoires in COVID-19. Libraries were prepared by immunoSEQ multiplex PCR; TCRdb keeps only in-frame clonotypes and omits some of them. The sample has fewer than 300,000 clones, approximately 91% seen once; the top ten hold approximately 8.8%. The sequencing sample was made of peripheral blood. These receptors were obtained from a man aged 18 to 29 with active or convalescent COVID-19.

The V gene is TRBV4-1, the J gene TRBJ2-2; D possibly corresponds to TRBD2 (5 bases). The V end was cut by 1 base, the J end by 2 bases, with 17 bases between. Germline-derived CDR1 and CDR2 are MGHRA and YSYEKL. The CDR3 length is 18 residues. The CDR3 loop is CASSQGSPGVTNTGELFF. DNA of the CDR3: TGCGCCAGCAGCCAAGGATCTCCCGGGGTAACCAACACCGGGGAGCTGTTTTTT.

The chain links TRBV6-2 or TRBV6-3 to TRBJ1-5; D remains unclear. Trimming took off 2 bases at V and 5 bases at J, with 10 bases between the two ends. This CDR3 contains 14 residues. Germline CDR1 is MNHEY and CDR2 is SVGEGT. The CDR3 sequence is CASSYDGRDQPQHF. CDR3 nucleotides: TGTGCCAGCAGTTACGATGGGAGGGATCAGCCCCAGCATTTT.

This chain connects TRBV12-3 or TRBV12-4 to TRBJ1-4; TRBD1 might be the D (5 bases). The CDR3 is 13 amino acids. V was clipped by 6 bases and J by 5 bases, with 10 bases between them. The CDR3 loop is CASSRVTNEKLFF. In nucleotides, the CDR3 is TGTGCCAGCAGCAGGGTCACAAATGAAAAACTGTTTTTT.

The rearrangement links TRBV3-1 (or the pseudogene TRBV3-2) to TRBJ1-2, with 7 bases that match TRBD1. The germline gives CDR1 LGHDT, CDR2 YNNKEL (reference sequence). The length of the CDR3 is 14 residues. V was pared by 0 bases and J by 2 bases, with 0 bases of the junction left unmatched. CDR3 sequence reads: CASSQETGNYGYTF. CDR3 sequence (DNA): TGTGCCAGCAGCCAAGAGACAGGGAACTATGGCTACACCTTC.

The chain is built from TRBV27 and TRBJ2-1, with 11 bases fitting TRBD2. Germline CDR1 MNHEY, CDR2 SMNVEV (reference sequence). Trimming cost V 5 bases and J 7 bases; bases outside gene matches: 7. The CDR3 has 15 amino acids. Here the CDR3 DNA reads TGTGCCAGCAGTCATCTAGCGGGGGGAATAAATGAGCAGTTCTTC. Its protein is CASSHLAGGINEQFF.

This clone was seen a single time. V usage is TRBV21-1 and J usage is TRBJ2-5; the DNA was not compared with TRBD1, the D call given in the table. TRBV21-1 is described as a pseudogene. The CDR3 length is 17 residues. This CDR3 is CASSNGETGTYQETQYF. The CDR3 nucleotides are TGTGCCAGCAGCAATGGGGAGACAGGGACTTACCAAGAGACCCAGTACTTC.

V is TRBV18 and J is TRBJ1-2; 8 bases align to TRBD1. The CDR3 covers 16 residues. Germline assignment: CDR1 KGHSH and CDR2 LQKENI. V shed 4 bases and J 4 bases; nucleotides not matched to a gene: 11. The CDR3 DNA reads TGTGCCAGCTCACTAGACGTCCCGGGACAGGTCTATGGCTACACCTTC. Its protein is CASSLDVPGQVYGYTF.

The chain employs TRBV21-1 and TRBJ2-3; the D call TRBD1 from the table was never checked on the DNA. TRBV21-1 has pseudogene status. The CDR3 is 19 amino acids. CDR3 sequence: CASSKERRTGGYSTDTQYF. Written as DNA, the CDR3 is TGTGCCAGCAGCAAAGAGAGACGGACAGGGGGCTATAGCACAGATACGCAGTATTTT.

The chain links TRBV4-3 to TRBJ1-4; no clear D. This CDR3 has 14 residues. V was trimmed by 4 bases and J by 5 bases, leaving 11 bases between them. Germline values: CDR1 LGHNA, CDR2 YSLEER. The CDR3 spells CASSPSLLNEKLFF. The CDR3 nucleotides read TGCGCCAGCAGCCCCTCCCTCCTGAATGAAAAACTGTTTTTT.

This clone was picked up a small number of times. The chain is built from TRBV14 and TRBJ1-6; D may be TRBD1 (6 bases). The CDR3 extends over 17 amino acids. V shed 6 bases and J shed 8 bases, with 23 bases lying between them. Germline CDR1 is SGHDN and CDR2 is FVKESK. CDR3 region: CASSHTSNVQGYSPLHF. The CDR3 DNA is TGTGCCAGCAGTCACACCTCAAACGTACAGGGTTATTCACCCCTCCACTTT.

The CDR3 DNA is TGTGCCAGCAGTCCTTACACAGGGGTGGGTAATTCACCCCTCCACTTT. Translating gives CASSPYTGVGNSPLHF. The rearrangement links TRBV27 to TRBJ1-6, with 7 positions matching TRBD1. The CDR3 extends over 16 amino acids. Germline V gives CDR1 MNHEY, CDR2 SMNVEV (reference sequence). J was trimmed by 6 bases and V by 5 bases; bases with no gene match: 10.